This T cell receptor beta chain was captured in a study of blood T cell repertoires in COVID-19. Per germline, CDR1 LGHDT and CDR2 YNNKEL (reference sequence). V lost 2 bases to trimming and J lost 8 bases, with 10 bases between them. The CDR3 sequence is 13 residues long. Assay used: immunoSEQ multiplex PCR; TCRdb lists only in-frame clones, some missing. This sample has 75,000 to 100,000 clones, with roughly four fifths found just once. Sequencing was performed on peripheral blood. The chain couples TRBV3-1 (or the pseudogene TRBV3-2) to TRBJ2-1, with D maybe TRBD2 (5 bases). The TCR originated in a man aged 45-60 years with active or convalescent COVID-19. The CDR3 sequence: CASSQRGLDEQFF. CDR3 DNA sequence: TGTGCCAGCAGCCAACGGGGTCTGGATGAGCAGTTCTTC.